Shown below are 20 T cell receptor beta chains from a single sample sequenced in a study of control samples from healthy donors and cancer patients. Profiled with immunoSEQ multiplex PCR; TCRdb holds only in-frame clones, not every one. In the table there are roughly 170,000 clones, under 95% of which are singletons. The sample comprised blood. The receptors shown here come from a woman aged 18-35 years in good health.

The DNA for the CDR3 is TGTGCCAGCAGTTTATTGGGACAGTGGGTAAGCTCTGGAAACACCATATATTTT. It is translated as CASSLLGQWVSSGNTIYF. The J gene is TRBJ1-3, the V gene TRBV28, with 7 bases fitting TRBD1. After removal of 1 base from V and 0 bases from J, the junction contained 9 bases not matched to a gene. The CDR3 is 18 amino acids. CDR1 MDHEN and CDR2 SYDVKM come from the germline V gene.

The gene calls are TRBV29-1 and TRBJ1-4, with TRBD1 identical over 8 bases. Per the germline V gene, CDR1 is SQVTM and CDR2 is ANQGSEA. This CDR3 spans 14 amino acids. Trimming at V came to 7 bases and at J to 8 bases, leaving 12 bases not matched to a gene. This CDR3 is CSASTGTGSEKLFF. CDR3 bases: TGCAGCGCTTCCACCGGGACAGGCAGCGAAAAACTGTTTTTT.

This chain uses TRBV7-9 with TRBJ2-1, with 8 bases matching TRBD1. The CDR3 loop spans 16 amino acids. Trimming cost V 5 bases and J 6 bases; bases outside gene matches: 12. Germline CDR1 is SEHNR and CDR2 is FQNEAQ (reference sequence). The CDR3 region has the DNA TGTGCCAGCAGCCCGGAGACCGGACAGGGTGGCAATGAGCAGTTCTTC. Its translation is CASSPETGQGGNEQFF.

The sample holds one count of this clone. The V call is TRBV10-3, the J call TRBJ1-4; possible D gene TRBD1, 6 bases. Trimming removed 2 bases from V and 4 bases from J, with 8 bases in between. The CDR3 has 14 amino acids. Germline V gene lookup returns CDR1 ENHRY and CDR2 SYGVKD. In DNA, the CDR3 is TGTGCCATCAGTGAGGGACAGAGTAATGAAAAACTGTTTTTT. This encodes CAISEGQSNEKLFF.

V and J are TRBV19 and TRBJ1-1; maybe TRBD1 (6 bases). This CDR3 region has 16 residues. Germline CDR1 reads LNHDA; CDR2 reads SQIVND (reference sequence). The V and J ends lost 3 bases and 0 bases respectively, with 14 bases between them. This CDR3 reads CASSITGEGVNTEAFF. The DNA for the CDR3 is TGTGCCAGTAGTATTACGGGCGAGGGGGTGAACACTGAAGCTTTCTTT.

This chain joins TRBV27 and TRBJ2-1; 8 bases fit TRBD1. The germline V gene has CDR1 MNHEY and CDR2 SMNVEV (reference sequence). V lost 5 bases, J lost 0 bases, and 6 bases stayed unmatched. The CDR3 spans 16 residues. CDR3 sequence reads: CASSPYRGSSYNEQFF. The CDR3 coding sequence is TGTGCCAGCAGTCCATACAGGGGGAGCTCCTACAATGAGCAGTTCTTC.

This chain links TRBV5-6 with TRBJ1-5, with 9 nucleotides matching TRBD1. Losses at the gene ends were 4 bases for V and 11 bases for J; bases not matched to a gene: 10. CDR1 is SGHDT, CDR2 YYEEEE, per germline. There are 14 residues in the CDR3. Written as DNA, the CDR3 is TGTGCCAGCAGCCGTGGACAGGGGAGGCAGTCCCAGCATTTT. Translating it yields CASSRGQGRQSQHF.

The chain is built from TRBV14 and TRBJ1-2, with D perhaps matching TRBD1 (6 bases). Germline V gene data show CDR1 as SGHDN and CDR2 as FVKESK. The CDR3 extends over 14 amino acids. The V end was cut by 2 bases, the J end by 9 bases, with 16 bases between. The CDR3 region is CASSQTRGGARYTF. The CDR3 DNA reads as TGTGCCAGCAGCCAAACACGAGGGGGGGCCCGCTACACCTTC.

Here the CDR3 DNA reads TGTGCCAGTAGTCCCCCAGGACAGGTTAATCCTGAAGCTTTCTTT. This sequence encodes CASSPPGQVNPEAFF. This chain joins TRBV19 and TRBJ1-1; 7 bases fit TRBD1. The CDR3 contains 15 residues. With 5 bases clipped from V and 6 bases from J, the junction kept 12 bases outside the gene matches. Germline V gene data show CDR1 as LNHDA and CDR2 as SQIVND (reference sequence).

J is TRBJ1-4 and V is TRBV24-1; the D gene is possibly TRBD1 (5 bases). Germline values: CDR1 KGHDR, CDR2 SFDVKD. Trimming removed 7 bases from V and 6 bases from J, with 14 bases in between. The CDR3 loop spans 14 amino acids. The CDR3 loop reads CATSDGKGDEKLFF. CDR3 nucleotides: TGTGCCACCAGCGATGGGAAAGGGGATGAAAAACTGTTTTTT.

The V gene is TRBV5-1, the J gene TRBJ1-2; TRBD1 matches 10 bases. Trimming cost V 6 bases and J 2 bases; bases outside gene matches: 4. CDR3 length: 14 residues. Per the germline V gene, CDR1 is SGHRS and CDR2 is YFSETQ. CDR3: CASTWTGGNYGYTF. The CDR3 DNA sequence: TGCGCCAGCACTTGGACAGGGGGGAACTATGGCTACACCTTC.

The CDR3 loop is CASSSTSGPRSTEAFF. The CDR3 coding sequence is TGCGCCAGCAGCTCGACCTCCGGGCCGAGGAGCACTGAAGCTTTCTTT. The chain is built from TRBV5-1 and TRBJ1-1; D is unclear. Per germline, CDR1 SGHRS and CDR2 YFSETQ. V was clipped by 3 bases and J by 4 bases, with 19 bases between them. The CDR3 is made up of 16 amino acids.

This chain links TRBV7-2 with TRBJ2-3; 7 nucleotides agree with TRBD1. Germline V gene sequence: CDR1 SGHTA, CDR2 FQGNSA. The CDR3 covers 14 residues. The V segment lost 5 bases and the J segment 5 bases; nucleotides outside the gene matches: 7. The CDR3 reads CASSPQPGGDTQYF. The DNA of the CDR3 is TGTGCCAGCAGCCCCCAACCAGGGGGAGATACGCAGTATTTT.

The chain uses TRBV7-3 and TRBJ2-2, with D perhaps TRBD1 (6 bases). The V gene lost 5 bases and the J gene lost 1 base, with 8 bases spanning the gap. The germline V gene has CDR1 SGHTA and CDR2 FQGTGA. This CDR3 has 14 amino acids. For the CDR3, the DNA is TGTGCCAGCAGCCCCAGGGGGAACACCGGGGAGCTGTTTTTT. Amino acid sequence: CASSPRGNTGELFF.

This clone was observed once. The V gene is TRBV28, the J gene TRBJ1-2; the D is unclear. This CDR3 comprises 13 residues. Trimming took off 3 bases at V and 8 bases at J, with 13 bases between the two ends. In germline, CDR1 is MDHEN, CDR2 SYDVKM. CDR3 sequence (DNA): TGTGCCAGCAGTTTCCTCGGCTCGTCGGGCTACACCTTC. Protein sequence: CASSFLGSSGYTF.

V and J are TRBV7-2 and TRBJ2-1; TRBD2 matches 7 bases. Losses at the gene ends were 1 base for V and 4 bases for J; bases not matched to a gene: 7. The CDR3 totals 16 residues. From germline, CDR1 is SGHTA and CDR2 FQGNSA. Here the CDR3 reads CASSLDGGGYYNEQFF. The CDR3 DNA reads TGTGCCAGCAGCTTAGACGGCGGGGGTTATTACAATGAGCAGTTCTTC. Supplemented by reference TRBV7-2 and TRBJ2-1, the full variable domain reads GAGVSQSPSNKVTEKGKDVELRCDPISGHTALYWYRQSLGQGLEFLIYFQGNSAPDKSGLPSDRFSAERTGGSVSTLTIQRTQQEDSAVYLCASSLDGGGYYNEQFFGPGTRLTVL.

This clone showed up just once. The V gene is TRBV4-1, the J gene TRBJ1-4; D is possibly TRBD1 (6 bases). V shed 3 bases and J shed 7 bases, with 12 bases lying between them. The CDR3 extends over 14 amino acids. From germline, CDR1 is MGHRA and CDR2 YSYEKL. CDR3 sequence reads: CASSHLGAGEKLFF. DNA of the CDR3: TGCGCCAGCAGCCATTTGGGGGCTGGTGAAAAACTGTTTTTT.

The chain recombines TRBV19 with TRBJ1-5, with 7 bases aligning to TRBD1. There are 14 residues in the CDR3. V trimming: 11 bases; J trimming: 4 bases; junction bases outside the gene matches: 11. Per germline, CDR1 LNHDA and CDR2 SQIVND (reference sequence). The CDR3 spells CASRPAGGNQPQHF. The CDR3 DNA follows: TGTGCCTCCCGTCCGGCAGGGGGGAATCAGCCCCAGCATTTT. Full variable domain (rest looked up from reference TRBV19 and TRBJ1-5): DGGITQSPKYLFRKEGQNVTLSCEQNLNHDAMYWYRQDPGQGLRLIYYSQIVNDFQKGDIAEGYSVSREKKESFPLTVTSAQKNPTAFYLCASRPAGGNQPQHFGDGTRLSIL.

The chain links TRBV5-6 to TRBJ2-1; the match to TRBD1 covers 9 bases. The CDR3 covers 14 residues. Germline-derived CDR1 and CDR2 are SGHDT and YYEEEE. V dropped 8 bases and J dropped 4; count of bases not matched to a gene: 7. The CDR3, as DNA: TGTGCCAGTTCCGGGACAGGGCCTTACAATGAGCAGTTCTTC. Amino acids: CASSGTGPYNEQFF. Drawing the rest from reference TRBV5-6 and TRBJ2-1, the complete variable domain is DAGVTQSPTHLIKTRGQQVTLRCSPKSGHDTVSWYQQALGQGPQFIFQYYEEEERQRGNFPDRFSGHQFPNYSSELNVNALLLGDSALYLCASSGTGPYNEQFFGPGTRLTVL.

This clone was picked up one time. The chain recombines TRBV9 with TRBJ2-7; D unclear. The CDR3 loop spans 13 amino acids. V was shortened by 0 bases and J by 5 bases, with 9 bases between the two germline ends. Germline CDR1 reads SGDLS; CDR2 reads YYNGEE. The DNA of the CDR3 is TGTGCCAGCAGCGTAGGGGTCCCAGACGAGCAGTACTTC. Protein sequence: CASSVGVPDEQYF.